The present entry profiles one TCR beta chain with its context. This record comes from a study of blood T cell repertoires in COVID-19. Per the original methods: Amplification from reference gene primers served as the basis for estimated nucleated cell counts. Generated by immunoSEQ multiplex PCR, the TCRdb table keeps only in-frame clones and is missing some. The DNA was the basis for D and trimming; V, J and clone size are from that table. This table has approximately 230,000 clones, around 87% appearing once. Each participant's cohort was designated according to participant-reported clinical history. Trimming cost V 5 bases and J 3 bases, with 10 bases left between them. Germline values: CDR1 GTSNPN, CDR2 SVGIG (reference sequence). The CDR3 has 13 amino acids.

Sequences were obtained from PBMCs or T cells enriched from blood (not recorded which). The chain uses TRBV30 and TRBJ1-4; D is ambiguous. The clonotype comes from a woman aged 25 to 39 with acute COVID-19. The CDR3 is CAWASSSNEKLFF. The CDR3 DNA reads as TGTGCCTGGGCTAGTTCTTCTAATGAAAAACTGTTTTTT.